This T cell receptor beta chain was documented in a study of T cell responses to AZD1222 COVID-19 vaccine. Study findings and constraints: Reportedly, nearly half of unique spike TCRs recognized epitopes outside B.1.351/B.1.1.7 mutations. Spike-specific TCRs gained breadth and depth after people received two AZD1222 doses.

Of note for this clone: No antigen is known for it.

The data were produced by immunoSEQ multiplex PCR, yet TCRdb's version contains in-frame clones alone and is incomplete. The sample carries about 150,000 clones, 94% recorded once. CDR1 is LGHNA and CDR2 is YSLEER in the germline V gene. The CDR3 is 16 amino acids. V was cut by 3 bases and J by 4 bases, with 16 bases left in between. Here the sequenced sample was peripheral blood, taken on day 0 of AZD1222 vaccination. This clonotype originated in an adult in good health. This chain uses TRBV4-3 with TRBJ1-3; possible D gene TRBD1, 6 bases. CDR3 bases: TGCGCCAGCAGCCACCTTAACAGGGACGGGGGAAACACCATATATTTT. Its translation: CASSHLNRDGGNTIYF.